The present entry profiles one T cell receptor beta chain with its context. Its antigen remains unidentified. The sample originates from a study of T cell repertoires in cytomegalovirus infection. Overall study: Alongside well-studied HLA-B-restricted CMV epitopes, recently identified HLA-C-restricted CMV epitopes were also used. Regarding the study as a whole: Predominance within the ex vivo response was attributable to HLA-C-restricted CMV-specific TCR beta clonotypes. Carriers of CMV plus the relevant HLA were identified by cumulative public TCR beta family frequency.

Via MiXCR, TCRdb re-called the reads, giving one row per CDR3 protein. This sample carries approximately 110,000 distinct CDR3 sequences, 35% to 50% of them seen once, and the ten largest clones take 74%. V lost 1 base to trimming and J lost 8 bases, with 9 bases between them. The germline gives CDR1 SGHKS, CDR2 YYEKEE (reference sequence). The CDR3 length is 12 residues. The clonotype comes from a human donor in good health (CMV status not recorded). Some clones in this sample may be carry-over from other donors' samples. Sequencing used CD8+ T cells from cultured PBMCs, obtained from culture after CMV antigen stimulation. The V and J genes are TRBV5-5 and TRBJ1-1; D ambiguous. Here the CDR3 DNA reads TGTGCCAGCAGCTTGTATCACAGCGAAGCTTTCTTT. As protein: CASSLYHSEAFF.